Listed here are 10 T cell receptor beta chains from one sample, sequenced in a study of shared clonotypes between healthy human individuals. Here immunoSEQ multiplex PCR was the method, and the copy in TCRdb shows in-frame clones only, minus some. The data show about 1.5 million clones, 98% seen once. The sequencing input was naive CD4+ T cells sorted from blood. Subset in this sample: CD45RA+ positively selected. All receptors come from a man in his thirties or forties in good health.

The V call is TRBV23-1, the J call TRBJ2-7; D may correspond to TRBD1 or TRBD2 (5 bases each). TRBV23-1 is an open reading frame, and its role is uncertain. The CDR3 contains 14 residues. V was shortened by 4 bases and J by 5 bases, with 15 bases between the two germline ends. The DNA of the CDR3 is TGCGCCAGCAGTCCGCCTCCGGGGCGGCACGAGCAGTACTTC. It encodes CASSPPPGRHEQYF.

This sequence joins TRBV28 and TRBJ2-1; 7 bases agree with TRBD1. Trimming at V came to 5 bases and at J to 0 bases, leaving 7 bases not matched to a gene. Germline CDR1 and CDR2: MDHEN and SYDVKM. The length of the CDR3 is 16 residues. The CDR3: CASSSFRDSSYNEQFF. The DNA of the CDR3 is TGTGCCAGCAGTAGTTTCCGGGACAGCTCCTACAATGAGCAGTTCTTC.

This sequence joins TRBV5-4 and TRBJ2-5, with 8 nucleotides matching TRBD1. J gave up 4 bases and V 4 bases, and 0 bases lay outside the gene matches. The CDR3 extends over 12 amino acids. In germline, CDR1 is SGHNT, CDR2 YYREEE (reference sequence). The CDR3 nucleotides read TGTGCCAGCAGCGGACAGGGAGAGACCCAGTACTTC. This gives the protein CASSGQGETQYF.

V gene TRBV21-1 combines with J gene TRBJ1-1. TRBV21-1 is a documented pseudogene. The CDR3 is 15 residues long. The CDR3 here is CASSKGKGPNTEAFF. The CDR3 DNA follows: TGTGCCAGCAGCAAAGGAAAAGGGCCGAACACTGAAGCTTTCTTT.

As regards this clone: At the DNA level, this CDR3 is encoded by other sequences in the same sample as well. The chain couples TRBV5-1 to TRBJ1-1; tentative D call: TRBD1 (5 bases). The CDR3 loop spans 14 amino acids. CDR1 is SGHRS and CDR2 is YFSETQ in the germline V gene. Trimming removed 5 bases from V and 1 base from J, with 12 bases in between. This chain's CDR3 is CASSLRQGNTEAFF. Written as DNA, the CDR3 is TGCGCCAGCAGTCTGCGGCAGGGGAACACTGAAGCTTTCTTT.

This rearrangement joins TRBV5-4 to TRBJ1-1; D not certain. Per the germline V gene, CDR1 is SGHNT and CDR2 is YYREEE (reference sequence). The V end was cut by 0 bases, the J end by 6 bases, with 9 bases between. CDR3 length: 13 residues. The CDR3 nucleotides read TGTGCCAGCAGCTTGGTTTACGGGTCTGAAGCTTTCTTT. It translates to CASSLVYGSEAFF.

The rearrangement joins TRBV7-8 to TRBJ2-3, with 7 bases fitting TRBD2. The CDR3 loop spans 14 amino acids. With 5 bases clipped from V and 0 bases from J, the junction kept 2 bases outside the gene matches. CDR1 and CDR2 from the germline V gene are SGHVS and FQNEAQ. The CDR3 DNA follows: TGTGCCAGCAGCATTAGCGGGAGCACAGATACGCAGTATTTT. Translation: CASSISGSTDTQYF.

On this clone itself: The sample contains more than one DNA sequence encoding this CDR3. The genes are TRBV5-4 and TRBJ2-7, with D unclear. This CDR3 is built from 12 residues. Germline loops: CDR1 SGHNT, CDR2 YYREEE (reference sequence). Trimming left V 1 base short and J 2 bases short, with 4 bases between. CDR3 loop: CASSLPPYEQYF. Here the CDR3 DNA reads TGTGCCAGCAGCTTGCCCCCCTACGAGCAGTACTTC.

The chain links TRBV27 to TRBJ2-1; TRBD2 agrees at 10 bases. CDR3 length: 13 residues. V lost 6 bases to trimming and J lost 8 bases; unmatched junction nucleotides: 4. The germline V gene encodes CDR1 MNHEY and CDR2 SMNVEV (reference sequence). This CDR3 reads CASSSGRVDEQFF. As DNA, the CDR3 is TGTGCCAGCAGCAGCGGGAGGGTTGATGAGCAGTTCTTC.

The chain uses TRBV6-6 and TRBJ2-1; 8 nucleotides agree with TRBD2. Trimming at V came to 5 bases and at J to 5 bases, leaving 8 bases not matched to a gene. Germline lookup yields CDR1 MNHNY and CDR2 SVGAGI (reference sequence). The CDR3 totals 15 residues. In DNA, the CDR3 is TGTGCCAGCAGTGCCCAGGGACTAGTAGACAATGAGCAGTTCTTC. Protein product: CASSAQGLVDNEQFF.